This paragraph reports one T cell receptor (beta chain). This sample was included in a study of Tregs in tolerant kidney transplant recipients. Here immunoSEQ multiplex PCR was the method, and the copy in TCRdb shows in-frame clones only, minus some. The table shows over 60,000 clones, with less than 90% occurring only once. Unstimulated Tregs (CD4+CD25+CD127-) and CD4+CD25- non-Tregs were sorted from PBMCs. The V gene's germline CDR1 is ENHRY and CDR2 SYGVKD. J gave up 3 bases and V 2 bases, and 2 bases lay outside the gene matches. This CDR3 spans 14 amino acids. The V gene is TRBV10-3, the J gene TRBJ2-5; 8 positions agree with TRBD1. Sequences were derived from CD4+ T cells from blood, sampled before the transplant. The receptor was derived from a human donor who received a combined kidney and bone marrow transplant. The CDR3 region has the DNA TGTGCCATCAGTGAGGGGACAGGCGAAGAGACCCAGTACTTC. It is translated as CAISEGTGEETQYF.